This T cell receptor (beta chain) was captured by sequencing in a study of T cells in localized non-small cell lung cancer. Germline CDR1 is MDHEN and CDR2 is SYDVKM. V was clipped by 5 bases and J by 7 bases, with 18 bases between them. This CDR3 comprises 14 residues. Clones were sequenced by immunoSEQ multiplex PCR, and TCRdb holds only the in-frame ones, with some missing. The table includes approximately 2,000 clones, 35% detected once. The source was lung tumor tissue, collected before any cancer treatment. This TCR was recovered from a female donor over 55 with stage I lung adenocarcinoma. V is TRBV28 and J is TRBJ2-7, with D perhaps TRBD1 (6 bases). CDR3 region: CASSLTTGMEEQYF. For the CDR3, the DNA is TGTGCCAGCAGTCTTACTACAGGGATGGAAGAGCAGTACTTC. Filled out from reference TRBV28 and TRBJ2-7, the complete variable domain reads DVKVTQSSRYLVKRTGEKVFLECVQDMDHENMFWYRQDPGLGLRLIYFSYDVKMKEKGDIPEGYSVSREKKERFSLILESASTNQTSMYLCASSLTTGMEEQYFGPGTRLTVT.